The 16 T cell receptor beta chains given below trace back to one sample, sequenced in a study of cytomegalovirus exposure and HLA in healthy donors. The PCR contained 60 Vbeta and 13 Jbeta primers. The method was immunoSEQ multiplex PCR; TCRdb's version includes in-frame clones alone and lacks a portion of them. Of about 180,000 clones detected, 70% to 80% appear once; the ten largest clones hold under 2.5%. Sequenced sample: PBMCs. The receptors derive from a man in his 60s in good health and CMV-seronegative.

The V call is TRBV2, the J call TRBJ2-7, with a possible D match to TRBD2 (6 bases). The CDR3 length is 16 residues. Germline CDR1 and CDR2: SNHLY and FYNNEI. Trimming took 4 bases from V and 0 from J, leaving 16 bases between them. The CDR3 loop is CASSAPGLLYSYEQYF. CDR3 in DNA: TGTGCCAGCAGTGCCCCGGGACTGCTTTACTCCTACGAGCAGTACTTC.

The genes are TRBV11-2 and TRBJ2-1; 9 bases agree with TRBD1. The CDR3 loop spans 15 amino acids. Losses at the gene ends were 5 bases for V and 9 bases for J; bases not matched to a gene: 11. Germline assignment: CDR1 SGHAT and CDR2 FQNNGV. CDR3 sequence: CASSRDRVGSGEQFF. The CDR3 DNA is TGTGCCAGCAGCCGGGACAGGGTTGGATCGGGTGAGCAGTTCTTC.

This clone was seen only a few times. The gene calls are TRBV4-2 and TRBJ1-4; D unclear. Trimming cost V 0 bases and J 4 bases, with 6 bases left between them. The germline gives CDR1 LGHNA, CDR2 YNFKEQ. The CDR3 totals 14 residues. This CDR3 is CASSQDPNNEKLFF. Written as DNA, the CDR3 is TGTGCCAGCAGCCAAGATCCTAATAATGAAAAACTGTTTTTT.

J is TRBJ1-5 and V is TRBV6-1, with TRBD1 matching 7 bases. Germline CDR1 reads MNHNS; CDR2 reads SASEGT. This CDR3 region has 16 residues. J was trimmed by 3 bases and V by 4 bases; bases with no gene match: 9. DNA for the CDR3: TGTGCCAGCAGTGCATCGACAGGGTGGAACAATCAGCCCCAGCATTTT. Translation: CASSASTGWNNQPQHF.

The chain links TRBV7-6 to TRBJ2-5, with TRBD1 identical over 8 bases. Germline V gene sequence: CDR1 SGHVS, CDR2 FNYEAQ. This CDR3 is 14 amino acids long. V lost 5 bases and J lost 5; bases outside the gene matches: 7. The CDR3 sequence is CASSPTGVGETQYF. The CDR3 coding sequence is TGTGCCAGCAGCCCGACAGGGGTGGGGGAGACCCAGTACTTC.

The genes are TRBV5-1 and TRBJ1-2; 11 bases line up with TRBD1. The CDR3 covers 15 residues. V trimming: 5 bases; J trimming: 8 bases; junction bases outside the gene matches: 11. Germline CDR1 SGHRS, CDR2 YFSETQ. This CDR3 is CASSYGQGAGEGYTF. The CDR3 region has the DNA TGCGCCAGCAGTTACGGACAGGGGGCCGGTGAAGGCTACACCTTC.

The chain joins TRBV6-6 to TRBJ2-7; 9 positions agree with TRBD1. There are 14 residues in the CDR3. CDR1 and CDR2 from the germline V gene are MNHNY and SVGAGI (reference sequence). The V gene end was trimmed by 6 bases and the J gene end by 3 bases; junction bases not matched to a gene: 6. As DNA, the CDR3 is TGTGCCAGCAGATGGGACAGGGAGCGCTACGAGCAGTACTTC. Translating gives CASRWDRERYEQYF.

The rearrangement joins TRBV28 to TRBJ2-7; 7 bases map to TRBD1. Germline CDR1 is MDHEN and CDR2 is SYDVKM. V lost 5 bases and J lost 2; bases outside the gene matches: 12. The CDR3 is made up of 16 amino acids. The DNA of the CDR3 is TGTGCCAGCAGTCTCCGGGACAGATCACTGACCTACGAGCAGTACTTC. Its translation is CASSLRDRSLTYEQYF.

This chain connects TRBV6-6 to TRBJ1-3; 7 positions agree with TRBD1. The V segment lost 6 bases and the J segment 0 bases; nucleotides outside the gene matches: 5. The CDR3 totals 15 residues. Germline-derived CDR1 and CDR2 are MNHNY and SVGAGI (reference sequence). The CDR3 protein is CASRPGQNSGNTIYF. The CDR3 DNA reads as TGTGCCAGCAGGCCGGGACAGAACTCTGGAAACACCATATATTTT.

The V gene is TRBV5-1, the J gene TRBJ2-7, with a possible D match to TRBD2 (6 bases). V lost 0 bases and J 5 bases, leaving 15 bases between the germline ends. The CDR3 length is 15 residues. Germline loops: CDR1 SGHRS, CDR2 YFSETQ. CDR3 in DNA: TGCGCCAGCAGCTTGGAAGGGACTGTAGGGGACGAGCAGTACTTC. Amino acid sequence: CASSLEGTVGDEQYF.

Details on this clone: Germline and junction disagree at one end, which may indicate a read error. The J gene is TRBJ1-5, the V gene TRBV27; 9 bases fit TRBD1. Germline CDR1 and CDR2: MNHEY and SMNVEV (reference sequence). This CDR3 is 12 amino acids long. The CDR3 sequence is CASKTGGQPQNF. CDR3 nucleotides: TGTGCCAGCAAGACAGGGGGTCAGCCCCAGAATTTT.

This clone was counted a few times. Here the CDR3 reads CASSQVIPSSNHGSNQPQHF. CDR3 nucleotides: TGCGCCAGCAGCCAAGTTATCCCCTCTAGCAATCATGGGAGCAATCAGCCCCAGCATTTT. The V and J genes are TRBV4-1 and TRBJ1-5; no clear D. The CDR3 covers 20 residues. Trimming left V 1 base short and J 1 base short, with 23 bases between. The germline gives CDR1 MGHRA, CDR2 YSYEKL.

The rearrangement uses TRBV28 and TRBJ2-5; TRBD2 agrees at 12 bases. Germline V gene lookup returns CDR1 MDHEN and CDR2 SYDVKM. V shed 4 bases, J shed 3 bases, and the junction held 18 bases outside the gene matches. The length of the CDR3 is 20 residues. CDR3 nucleotides: TGTGCCAGCAGTTCCCCCAGGCTAGCGGGAGGGCGGGGTATAAAAGAGACCCAGTACTTC. Its translation is CASSSPRLAGGRGIKETQYF. The full variable domain, with the rest looked up from reference TRBV28 and TRBJ2-5, is DVKVTQSSRYLVKRTGEKVFLECVQDMDHENMFWYRQDPGLGLRLIYFSYDVKMKEKGDIPEGYSVSREKKERFSLILESASTNQTSMYLCASSSPRLAGGRGIKETQYFGPGTRLLVL.

The genes are TRBV5-1 and TRBJ2-5, with 8 bases that match TRBD2. The last part of the DNA fits TRBJ2-7 better; the J call may be wrong. The CDR3 sequence is 14 residues long. Per the germline V gene, CDR1 is SGHRS and CDR2 is YFSETQ. The CDR3: CASSLGLASYEQYF. For the CDR3, the DNA is TGCGCCAGCAGCTTGGGACTAGCGAGCTACGAGCAGTACTTC.

The chain uses TRBV4-3 and TRBJ2-5, with D perhaps TRBD1 (5 bases). The ends were cut back, 1 base at V and 5 bases at J, with 17 bases in the middle. Germline V gene sequence: CDR1 LGHNA, CDR2 YSLEER. The CDR3 runs 16 residues. In DNA, the CDR3 is TGCGCCAGCAGCCAAGTATTAGGGGCGGCTGGGGAGACCCAGTACTTC. Residues: CASSQVLGAAGETQYF.

The CDR3 coding sequence is TGTGCCAGCAGCTTGGATGGGCGGGACCAAGAGACCCAGTACTTC. It codes for CASSLDGRDQETQYF. The rearrangement links TRBV5-4 to TRBJ2-5, with D possibly being TRBD2 (5 bases). Germline V CDR1 and CDR2: SGHNT, YYREEE (reference sequence). The CDR3 length is 15 residues. The ends were cut back, 0 bases at V and 0 bases at J, with 9 bases in the middle.